Shown below are 19 T cell receptor beta chains from a single sample sequenced in a study of shared clonotypes between healthy human individuals. Repertoires were generated with immunoSEQ multiplex PCR, while TCRdb's copy carries only in-frame clones and drops some. The sample comprises about 1.1 million clones, 75% to 80% of which are singletons, and about 0.52% rests with the top ten. The sequencing input was memory CD4+ T cells from PBMCs. Subset in this sample: CD45RA-negative fraction. These receptors were obtained from a man aged 18 to 30 in good health. Some clones in this sample may be carry-over from other donors' samples.

The chain has TRBV6-1 and TRBJ2-7; D might be TRBD1 (5 bases). Trimming left V 7 bases short and J 2 bases short, with 6 bases between. The V gene's germline CDR1 is MNHNS and CDR2 SASEGT. The CDR3 extends over 11 amino acids. CDR3 sequence (DNA): TGTGCCAGCAACAGGCCCTACGAGCAGTACTTC. Residues: CASNRPYEQYF.

The J gene is TRBJ2-7, the V gene TRBV15; 10 bases fit TRBD1. Per germline, CDR1 LNHNV and CDR2 YYDKDF (reference sequence). J gave up 5 bases and V 5 bases, and 6 bases lay outside the gene matches. This CDR3 is built from 14 residues. CDR3 amino acids: CATSGDRGVNEQYF. CDR3 DNA sequence: TGTGCCACCAGCGGGGACAGGGGAGTCAACGAGCAGTACTTC.

The J gene is TRBJ2-5, the V gene TRBV5-4, with 7 bases matching TRBD1. CDR1 is SGHNT, CDR2 YYREEE, per germline (reference sequence). With 5 bases clipped from V and 2 bases from J, the junction kept 6 bases outside the gene matches. The CDR3 runs 14 residues. The CDR3 region is CASSLQGQQETQYF. The CDR3 coding sequence is TGTGCCAGCAGTCTACAGGGACAGCAAGAGACCCAGTACTTC.

V gene TRBV7-2 combines with J gene TRBJ2-7; possibly TRBD1 or TRBD2 for D (5 bases each). The germline V gene has CDR1 SGHTA and CDR2 FQGNSA. The V end was cut by 2 bases, the J end by 6 bases, with 17 bases between. This CDR3 is 15 amino acids long. CDR3 sequence: CASSLLGPGRVEQYF. The CDR3 region has the DNA TGTGCCAGCAGCTTACTTGGACCGGGGCGGGTCGAGCAGTACTTC.

This clone was picked up many times. This rearrangement joins TRBV5-6 to TRBJ2-5; perhaps TRBD1 as D (5 bases). The CDR3 has 13 residues. Per germline, CDR1 SGHDT and CDR2 YYEEEE. V was cut by 1 base and J by 5 bases, with 9 bases left in between. The CDR3 loop reads CASSLRGRETQYF. The CDR3 DNA follows: TGTGCCAGCAGCTTGAGGGGTAGGGAGACCCAGTACTTC.

CDR3 sequence reads: CAISEKGGGDPPDTQYF. The DNA of the CDR3 is TGTGCCATCAGTGAGAAGGGGGGCGGAGACCCGCCAGATACGCAGTATTTT. The rearrangement joins TRBV10-3 to TRBJ2-3; possibly TRBD1 or TRBD2 for D (6 bases each). The V end lost 2 bases, the J end lost 4 bases, and 19 bases lay between the germline ends. The CDR3 sequence is 17 residues long. CDR1 ENHRY and CDR2 SYGVKD come from the germline V gene.

The V call is TRBV5-4, the J call TRBJ2-1; 7 positions match TRBD1. J lost 2 bases, V lost 3 bases, and 5 bases had no gene match. Germline CDR1 SGHNT, CDR2 YYREEE (reference sequence). This CDR3 has 15 amino acids. CDR3 nucleotide sequence: TGTGCCAGCAGCTCGGGACAGAGCCCCTACAATGAGCAGTTCTTC. Its translation: CASSSGQSPYNEQFF. The full variable domain, with the rest looked up from reference TRBV5-4 and TRBJ2-1, is ETGVTQSPTHLIKTRGQQVTLRCSSQSGHNTVSWYQQALGQGPQFIFQYYREEENGRGNFPPRFSGLQFPNYSSELNVNALELDDSALYLCASSSGQSPYNEQFFGPGTRLTVL.

This clone was found once. Its ends do not fully match the called genes, so a read error is possible. The chain combines TRBV6-1 with TRBJ1-5; TRBD1 aligns across 7 bases. Germline values: CDR1 MNHNS, CDR2 SASEGT. The CDR3 is 15 residues long. The CDR3 sequence: CASREVGQGDGAQHF. The CDR3 DNA follows: TGTGCCAGCAGAGAAGTAGGGCAGGGGGATGGGGCCCAGCATTTT.

The chain carries TRBV5-4 and TRBJ1-2; a weak D match, TRBD1 (6 bases). Germline CDR1 and CDR2: SGHNT and YYREEE (reference sequence). This CDR3 region has 14 residues. V was clipped by 0 bases and J by 5 bases, with 11 bases between them. CDR3 DNA sequence: TGTGCCAGCAGCTTGGGACAGGAGGTATATGGCTACACCTTC. This sequence encodes CASSLGQEVYGYTF.

This sequence joins TRBV5-1 and TRBJ1-5; 8 nucleotides line up with TRBD1. CDR3 length: 15 residues. V dropped 3 bases and J dropped 2; count of bases not matched to a gene: 4. The germline CDR1 and CDR2 sequences are SGHRS and YFSETQ. CDR3 loop: CASSWTGMGNQPQHF. In DNA, the CDR3 is TGCGCCAGCAGCTGGACAGGGATGGGCAATCAGCCCCAGCATTTT.

The chain recombines TRBV5-1 with TRBJ2-7; 12 bases are shared with TRBD2. V trimming: 0 bases; J trimming: 2 bases; junction bases outside the gene matches: 9. Per the germline V gene, CDR1 is SGHRS and CDR2 is YFSETQ. This CDR3 is 18 amino acids long. CDR3 sequence reads: CASSLDLAGGPFPYEQYF. The CDR3 DNA reads as TGCGCCAGCAGCTTGGATCTAGCGGGAGGGCCTTTCCCCTACGAGCAGTACTTC. The entire variable domain, with the rest obtained from reference TRBV5-1 and TRBJ2-7, is as follows: KAGVTQTPRYLIKTRGQQVTLSCSPISGHRSVSWYQQTPGQGLQFLFEYFSETQRNKGNFPGRFSGRQFSNSRSEMNVSTLELGDSALYLCASSLDLAGGPFPYEQYFGPGTRLTVT.

The J gene is TRBJ2-1, the V gene TRBV19; TRBD2 matches 10 bases. The germline gives CDR1 LNHDA, CDR2 SQIVND (reference sequence). After removal of 10 bases from V and 4 bases from J, the junction contained 7 bases not matched to a gene. This CDR3 contains 14 residues. CDR3 in amino acids: CAIRGLARYNEQFF. Here the CDR3 DNA reads TGTGCCATTCGGGGACTAGCGAGATACAATGAGCAGTTCTTC.

The chain couples TRBV28 to TRBJ2-1; 12 bases are a match to TRBD2. Germline V lookup: CDR1 MDHEN, CDR2 SYDVKM. The CDR3 covers 17 residues. The V gene end was trimmed by 5 bases and the J gene end by 5 bases; junction bases not matched to a gene: 10. In DNA form, the CDR3 reads TGTGCCAGCAGTCCGGGACTAGCGGGCGTACTTGACAATGAGCAGTTCTTC. Its protein is CASSPGLAGVLDNEQFF.

V is TRBV7-9 and J is TRBJ1-2, with 8 positions matching TRBD1. After removal of 1 base from V and 4 bases from J, the junction contained 2 bases not matched to a gene. The CDR3 totals 14 residues. Per germline, CDR1 SEHNR and CDR2 FQNEAQ (reference sequence). The CDR3 nucleotides read TGTGCCAGCAGCTTAGGGACAGGGTCCTATGGCTACACCTTC. Translation: CASSLGTGSYGYTF.

As concerns this clone: Within the sample, other DNA sequences also encode this same CDR3. The CDR3 here is CASSPRYNEQFF. The CDR3 DNA is TGTGCCAGCTCACCACGTTACAATGAGCAGTTCTTC. The chain has TRBV18 and TRBJ2-1; unclear D gene. Per the germline V gene, CDR1 is KGHSH and CDR2 is LQKENI. The CDR3 has 12 amino acids. V was clipped by 1 base and J by 4 bases, with 2 bases between them.

The rearrangement links TRBV7-8 to TRBJ1-1; TRBD1 might be the D (6 bases). The V end lost 1 base, the J end lost 1 base, and 16 bases lay between the germline ends. Looked up from germline, CDR1 is SGHVS and CDR2 is FQNEAQ. This CDR3 contains 17 residues. Here the CDR3 reads CASSLGWQGLSNTEAFF. Written as DNA, the CDR3 is TGTGCCAGCAGCTTAGGCTGGCAGGGGTTATCGAACACTGAAGCTTTCTTT.

The genes are TRBV19 and TRBJ2-1; D perhaps matches TRBD2 (5 bases). The CDR3 sequence is 15 residues long. Per germline, CDR1 LNHDA and CDR2 SQIVND (reference sequence). The ends were cut back, 3 bases at V and 3 bases at J, with 12 bases in the middle. The CDR3: CASSIPGSNYNEQFF. In DNA form, the CDR3 reads TGTGCCAGTAGTATTCCGGGATCAAACTACAATGAGCAGTTCTTC.

V usage is TRBV2 and J usage is TRBJ2-5; TRBD1 matches 7 bases. V lost 6 bases, J lost 2 bases, and 6 bases stayed unmatched. In germline, CDR1 is SNHLY, CDR2 FYNNEI. The CDR3 has 14 amino acids. The CDR3 bases are TGTGCCAGCAGCCAGACAGGGCTACAAGAGACCCAGTACTTC. Protein product: CASSQTGLQETQYF. The full variable domain, completed using reference TRBV2 and TRBJ2-5, is EPEVTQTPSHQVTQMGQEVILRCVPISNHLYFYWYRQILGQKVEFLVSFYNNEISEKSEIFDDQFSVERPDGSNFTLKIRSTKLEDSAMYFCASSQTGLQETQYFGPGTRLLVL.

This clone was detected a few times. The CDR3: CASRFEFATGAFF. Here the CDR3 DNA reads TGTGCCAGTAGGTTTGAATTCGCTACCGGAGCTTTCTTT. The genes are TRBV19 and TRBJ1-1; D is unclear. The germline V gene has CDR1 LNHDA and CDR2 SQIVND (reference sequence). The CDR3 has 13 amino acids. Trimming removed 6 bases at V and 10 bases at J, with 18 bases between.